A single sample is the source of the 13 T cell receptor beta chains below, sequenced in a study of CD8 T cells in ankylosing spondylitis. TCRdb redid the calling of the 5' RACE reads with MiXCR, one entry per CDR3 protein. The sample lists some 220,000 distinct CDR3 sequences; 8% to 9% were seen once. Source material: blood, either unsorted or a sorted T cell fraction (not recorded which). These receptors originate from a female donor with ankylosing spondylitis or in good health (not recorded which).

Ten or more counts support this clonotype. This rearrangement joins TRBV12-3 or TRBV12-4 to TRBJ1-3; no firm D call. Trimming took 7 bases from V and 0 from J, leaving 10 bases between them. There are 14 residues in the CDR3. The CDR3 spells CASNKGFSGNTIYF. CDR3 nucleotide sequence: TGTGCCAGCAATAAGGGTTTCTCTGGAAACACCATATATTTT.

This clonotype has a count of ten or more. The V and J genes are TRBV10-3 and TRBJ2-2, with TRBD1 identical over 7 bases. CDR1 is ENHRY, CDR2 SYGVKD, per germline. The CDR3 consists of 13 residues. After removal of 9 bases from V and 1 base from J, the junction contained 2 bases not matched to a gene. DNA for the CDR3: TGTGCCATTGGGACAGTGAACACCGGGGAGCTGTTTTTT. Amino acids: CAIGTVNTGELFF.

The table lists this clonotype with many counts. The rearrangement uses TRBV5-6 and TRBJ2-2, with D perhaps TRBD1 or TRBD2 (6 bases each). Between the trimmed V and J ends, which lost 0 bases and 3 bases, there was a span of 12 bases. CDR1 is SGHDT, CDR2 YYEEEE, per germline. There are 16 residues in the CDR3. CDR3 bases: TGTGCCAGCAGCTTGGTCGGGGGCTGGGACACCGGGGAGCTGTTTTTT. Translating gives CASSLVGGWDTGELFF.

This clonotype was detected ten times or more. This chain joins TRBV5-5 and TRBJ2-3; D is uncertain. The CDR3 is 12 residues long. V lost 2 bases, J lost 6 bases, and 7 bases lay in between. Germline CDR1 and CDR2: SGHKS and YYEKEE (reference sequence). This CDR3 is CASSLPLDTQYF. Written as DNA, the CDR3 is TGTGCCAGCAGCTTACCTCTGGATACGCAGTATTTT.

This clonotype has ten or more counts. Here the CDR3 DNA reads TGTGCCAGCAGCGTTGGGGGAAGCTCCTACGAGCAGTACTTC. The encoded protein is CASSVGGSSYEQYF. The chain is built from TRBV9 and TRBJ2-7, with D perhaps being TRBD1 or TRBD2 (5 bases each). The germline V and J ends were trimmed by 2 bases and 0 bases, with 9 bases remaining between them. The CDR3 covers 14 residues. Per germline, CDR1 SGDLS and CDR2 YYNGEE.

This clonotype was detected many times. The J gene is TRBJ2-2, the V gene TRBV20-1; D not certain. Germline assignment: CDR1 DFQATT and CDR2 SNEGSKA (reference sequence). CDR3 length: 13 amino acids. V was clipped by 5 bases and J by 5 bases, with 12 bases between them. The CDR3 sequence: CSALGPITGELFF. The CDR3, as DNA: TGCAGTGCTCTGGGCCCCATAACCGGGGAGCTGTTTTTT.

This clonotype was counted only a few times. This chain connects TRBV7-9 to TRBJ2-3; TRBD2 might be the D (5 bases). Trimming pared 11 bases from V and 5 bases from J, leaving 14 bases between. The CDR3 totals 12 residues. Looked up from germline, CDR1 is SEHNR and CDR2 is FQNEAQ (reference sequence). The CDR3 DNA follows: TGTGCCGCACGAGGAGGCGGAGATACGCAGTATTTT. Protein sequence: CAARGGGDTQYF.

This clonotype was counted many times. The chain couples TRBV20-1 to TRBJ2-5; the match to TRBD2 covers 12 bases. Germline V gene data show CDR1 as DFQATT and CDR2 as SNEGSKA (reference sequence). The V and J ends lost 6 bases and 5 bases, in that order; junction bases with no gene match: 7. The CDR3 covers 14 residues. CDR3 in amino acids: CSAQTSGRQETQYF. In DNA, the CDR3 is TGCAGTGCCCAGACTAGCGGGAGACAGGAGACCCAGTACTTC.

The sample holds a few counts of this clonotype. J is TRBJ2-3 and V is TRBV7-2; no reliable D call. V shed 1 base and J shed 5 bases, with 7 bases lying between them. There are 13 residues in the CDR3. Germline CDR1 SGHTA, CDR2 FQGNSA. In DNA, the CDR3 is TGTGCCAGCAGCTTAGTGTACCAAGATACGCAGTATTTT. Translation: CASSLVYQDTQYF.

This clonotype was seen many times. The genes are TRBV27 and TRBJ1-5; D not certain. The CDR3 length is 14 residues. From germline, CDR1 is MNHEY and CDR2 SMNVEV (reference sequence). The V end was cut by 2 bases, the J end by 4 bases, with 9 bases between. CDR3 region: CASSLVSGNQPQHF. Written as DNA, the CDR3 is TGTGCCAGCAGTTTAGTTTCGGGGAATCAGCCCCAGCATTTT.

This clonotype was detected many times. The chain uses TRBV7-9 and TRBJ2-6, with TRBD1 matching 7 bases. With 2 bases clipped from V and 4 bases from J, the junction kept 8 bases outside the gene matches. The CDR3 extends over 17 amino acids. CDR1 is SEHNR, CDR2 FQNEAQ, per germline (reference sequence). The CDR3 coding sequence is TGTGCCAGCAGCTTAACCCCACAGGGGACCGGGGCCAACGTCCTGACTTTC. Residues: CASSLTPQGTGANVLTF.

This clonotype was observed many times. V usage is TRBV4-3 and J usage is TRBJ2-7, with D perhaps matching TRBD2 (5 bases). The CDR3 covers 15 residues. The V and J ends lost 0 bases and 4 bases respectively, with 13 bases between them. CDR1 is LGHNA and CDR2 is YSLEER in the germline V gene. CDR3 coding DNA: TGCGCCAGCAGCCAAGATCTAATAGGGAGATACGAGCAGTACTTC. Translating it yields CASSQDLIGRYEQYF.

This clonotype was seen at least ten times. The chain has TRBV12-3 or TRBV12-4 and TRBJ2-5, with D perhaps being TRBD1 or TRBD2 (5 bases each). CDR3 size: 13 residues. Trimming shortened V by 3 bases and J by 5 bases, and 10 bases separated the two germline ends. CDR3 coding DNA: TGTGCCAGCAGTTTTACGGGGACCGAGACCCAGTACTTC. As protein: CASSFTGTETQYF.